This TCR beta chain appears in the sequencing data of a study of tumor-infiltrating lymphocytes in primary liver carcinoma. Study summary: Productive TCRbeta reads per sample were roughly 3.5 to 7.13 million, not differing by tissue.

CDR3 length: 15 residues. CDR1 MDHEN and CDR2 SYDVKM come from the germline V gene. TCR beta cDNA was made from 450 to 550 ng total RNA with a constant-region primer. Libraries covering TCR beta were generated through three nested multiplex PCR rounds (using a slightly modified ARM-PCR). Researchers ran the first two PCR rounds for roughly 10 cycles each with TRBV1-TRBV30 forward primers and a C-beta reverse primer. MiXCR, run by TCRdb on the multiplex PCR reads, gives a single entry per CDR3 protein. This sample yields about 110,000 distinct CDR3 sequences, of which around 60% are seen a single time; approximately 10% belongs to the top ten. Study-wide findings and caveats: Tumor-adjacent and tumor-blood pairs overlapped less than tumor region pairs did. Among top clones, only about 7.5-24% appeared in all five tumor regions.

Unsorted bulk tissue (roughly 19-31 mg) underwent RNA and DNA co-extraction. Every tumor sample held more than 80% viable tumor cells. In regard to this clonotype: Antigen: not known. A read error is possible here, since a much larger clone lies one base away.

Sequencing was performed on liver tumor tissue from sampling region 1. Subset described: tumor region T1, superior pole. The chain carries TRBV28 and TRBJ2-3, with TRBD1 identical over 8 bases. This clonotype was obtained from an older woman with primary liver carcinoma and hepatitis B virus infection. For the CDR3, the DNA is TGTGCCAGCAGTTCAGGGGGCGCCGGCACAGATGCGCAGTATTTT. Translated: CASSSGGAGTDAQYF.